Listed here are 27 T cell receptor beta chains from one sample, sequenced in a study of T cells in localized non-small cell lung cancer. Clones were sequenced by immunoSEQ multiplex PCR, and TCRdb holds only the in-frame ones, with some missing. The table has roughly 13,000 clones, about 86% seen once. Sequences were derived from peripheral blood, sampled before any cancer treatment. Receptor source: a male donor older than 55 with stage III lung adenocarcinoma.

This sequence joins TRBV6-8 and TRBJ1-2; 9 nucleotides match TRBD1. V was clipped by 10 bases and J by 8 bases; unmatched bases: 5. The CDR3 runs to 11 residues. CDR1 and CDR2 (germline): MNHGY, SAAAGT. The chain's CDR3 is CATMDRGGYTF. For the CDR3, the DNA is TGTGCCACGATGGACAGGGGAGGCTACACCTTC.

V usage is TRBV6-1 and J usage is TRBJ1-6, with 7 bases that match TRBD1. V lost 6 bases and J lost 7; bases outside the gene matches: 6. Germline V lookup: CDR1 MNHNS, CDR2 SASEGT. The CDR3 has 14 amino acids. The DNA of the CDR3 is TGTGCCAGCAGCTGGACAGGCGAGAATTCACCCCTCCACTTT. Translation gives CASSWTGENSPLHF.

This rearrangement joins TRBV19 to TRBJ1-3; D call uncertain. Germline V gene lookup returns CDR1 LNHDA and CDR2 SQIVND (reference sequence). Between the trimmed V and J ends, which lost 6 bases and 3 bases, there was a span of 15 bases. This CDR3 is built from 15 residues. The CDR3 nucleotides are TGTGCCAGTAGGCCATCGGGGAGGGATGGAAACACCATATATTTT. Amino acid sequence: CASRPSGRDGNTIYF.

The gene calls are TRBV25-1 and TRBJ1-6; 8 bases agree with TRBD1. Germline CDR1 reads MGHDK; CDR2 reads SYGVNS. The CDR3 loop spans 14 amino acids. V lost 5 bases to trimming and J lost 10 bases; unmatched junction nucleotides: 7. The chain's CDR3 is CASSPPGGDSPLHF. CDR3 coding DNA: TGTGCCAGCAGTCCACCAGGGGGCGACTCACCCCTCCACTTT. The variable domain in full, completed from reference TRBV25-1 and TRBJ1-6, reads EADIYQTPRYLVIGTGKKITLECSQTMGHDKMYWYQQDPGMELHLIHYSYGVNSTEKGDLSSESTVSRIRTEHFPLTLESARPSHTSQYLCASSPPGGDSPLHFGNGTRLTVT.

The chain employs TRBV9 and TRBJ2-1, with 10 bases matching TRBD1. V lost 3 bases and J lost 2; bases outside the gene matches: 5. The CDR3 has 16 amino acids. From germline, CDR1 is SGDLS and CDR2 YYNGEE. The CDR3 region is CASSGWTGGPYNEQFF. The CDR3 DNA is TGTGCCAGCAGCGGCTGGACAGGGGGTCCCTACAATGAGCAGTTCTTC.

The rearrangement uses TRBV28 and TRBJ1-3; 8 bases align to TRBD1. V lost 8 bases, J lost 8 bases, and 14 bases stayed unmatched. CDR1 is MDHEN and CDR2 is SYDVKM in the germline V gene. The CDR3 contains 15 residues. The chain's CDR3 is CASLKPLTGADTIYF. DNA for the CDR3: TGTGCCAGCCTCAAGCCCCTGACAGGGGCGGACACCATATATTTT.

The chain uses TRBV6-5 and TRBJ1-3; 7 positions agree with TRBD1. Germline V lookup: CDR1 MNHEY, CDR2 SVGAGI. V lost 2 bases and J lost 0; bases outside the gene matches: 4. The CDR3 sequence is 16 residues long. The CDR3 protein is CASSYPAGGSGNTIYF. Here the CDR3 DNA reads TGTGCCAGCAGTTACCCGGCAGGGGGCTCTGGAAACACCATATATTTT.

CDR3 in amino acids: CASSIRHIRNQPQHF. Here the CDR3 DNA reads TGTGCCAGTAGTATCAGACATATCCGCAATCAGCCCCAGCATTTT. The rearrangement uses TRBV19 and TRBJ1-5; D remains ambiguous. With 3 bases removed from V and 2 bases from J, the gap between germline ends came to 11 bases. Germline V gives CDR1 LNHDA, CDR2 SQIVND (reference sequence). The CDR3 has 15 amino acids.

The rearrangement uses TRBV19 and TRBJ1-6; D is unresolved. Germline V gives CDR1 LNHDA, CDR2 SQIVND (reference sequence). CDR3 length: 15 residues. The ends were cut back, 6 bases at V and 0 bases at J, with 9 bases in the middle. CDR3 sequence reads: CASRRYRSYNSPLHF. The CDR3 DNA reads TGTGCCAGTAGGCGATATCGCTCCTATAATTCACCCCTCCACTTT.

The chain has TRBV10-1 and TRBJ1-1, with 7 bases aligning to TRBD1. Losses at the gene ends were 10 bases for V and 0 bases for J; bases not matched to a gene: 5. The CDR3 consists of 13 residues. CDR1 and CDR2 (germline): WNHNN, SYGVQD (reference sequence). CDR3 DNA sequence: TGCGCCACCAGACAGGGCCTGAACACTGAAGCTTTCTTT. Its translation: CATRQGLNTEAFF.

V and J are TRBV6-1 and TRBJ1-1; TRBD1 is a possible D gene (6 bases). CDR1 and CDR2 from the germline V gene are MNHNS and SASEGT. CDR3 size: 15 residues. V was trimmed by 2 bases and J by 5 bases, leaving 15 bases between them. As DNA, the CDR3 is TGTGCCAGCAGTGAACCCTCAGGGGTTGGGACTGAAGCTTTCTTT. It encodes CASSEPSGVGTEAFF.

The rearrangement joins TRBV6-6 to TRBJ2-5; D possibly corresponds to TRBD1 (6 bases). V lost 0 bases to trimming and J lost 5 bases, with 10 bases between them. The CDR3 runs to 14 residues. Germline V gene sequence: CDR1 MNHNY, CDR2 SVGAGI (reference sequence). The CDR3 spells CASSYSQGRETQYF. The DNA for the CDR3 is TGTGCCAGCAGTTACTCACAGGGACGGGAGACCCAGTACTTC.

The rearrangement joins TRBV29-1 to TRBJ2-1; possibly TRBD2 for D (6 bases). The germline gives CDR1 SQVTM, CDR2 ANQGSEA. The CDR3 has 15 amino acids. V gave up 2 bases and J gave up 9 bases, with 20 bases separating them. The DNA for the CDR3 is TGCAGCGTTGAAACGGGGGTAGGGAGCTGGACTGAGCAGTTCTTC. Its protein is CSVETGVGSWTEQFF.

This clone turned up a few times. The V and J genes are TRBV7-9 and TRBJ1-6; possibly TRBD1 for D (6 bases). The length of the CDR3 is 13 residues. Germline-derived CDR1 and CDR2 are SEHNR and FQNEAQ (reference sequence). The germline V and J ends were trimmed by 3 bases and 13 bases, with 13 bases remaining between them. CDR3 sequence (DNA): TGTGCCAGCAGCTTTACACAGGGAAGTCCCCTCCACTTT. Translation: CASSFTQGSPLHF.

This clone was seen only once. The chain uses TRBV27 and TRBJ2-7; 9 bases map to TRBD2. Unmatched junction bases numbered 4, after V lost 3 bases and J lost 4 bases. Germline V gives CDR1 MNHEY, CDR2 SMNVEV (reference sequence). The CDR3 extends over 14 amino acids. The CDR3 protein is CASSLAGGRYEQYF. In DNA form, the CDR3 reads TGTGCCAGCAGTTTGGCGGGAGGGCGTTACGAGCAGTACTTC.

The chain carries TRBV19 and TRBJ2-2, with D perhaps matching TRBD2 (6 bases). Trimming pared 8 bases from V and 5 bases from J, leaving 12 bases between. Germline CDR1 LNHDA, CDR2 SQIVND (reference sequence). This CDR3 has 13 amino acids. CDR3 protein: CASCTSQTGELFF. In DNA form, the CDR3 reads TGTGCCAGTTGTACTAGCCAGACCGGGGAGCTGTTTTTT.

V is TRBV5-1 and J is TRBJ2-2, with D uncertain. The CDR3 length is 14 residues. Trimming took off 2 bases at V and 5 bases at J, with 10 bases between the two ends. Germline V lookup: CDR1 SGHRS, CDR2 YFSETQ. Here the CDR3 DNA reads TGCGCCAGCAGCTTTACGGCTAGGACCGGGGAGCTGTTTTTT. This codes for CASSFTARTGELFF. The variable domain in full, completed from reference TRBV5-1 and TRBJ2-2, reads KAGVTQTPRYLIKTRGQQVTLSCSPISGHRSVSWYQQTPGQGLQFLFEYFSETQRNKGNFPGRFSGRQFSNSRSEMNVSTLELGDSALYLCASSFTARTGELFFGEGSRLTVL.

This clone was seen a handful of times. The chain has TRBV19 and TRBJ2-5, with TRBD1 matching over 7 bases. CDR1 is LNHDA and CDR2 is SQIVND in the germline V gene (reference sequence). With 4 bases clipped from V and 0 bases from J, the junction kept 2 bases outside the gene matches. The CDR3 covers 14 residues. CDR3 loop: CASSTGTDQETQYF. DNA for the CDR3: TGTGCCAGTAGTACAGGGACAGACCAAGAGACCCAGTACTTC.

The CDR3 loop is CASSPRTGLGYGYTF. CDR3 nucleotide sequence: TGTGCCAGCAGCCCAAGGACAGGGCTCGGCTATGGCTACACCTTC. The chain couples TRBV5-5 to TRBJ1-2; 8 nucleotides align to TRBD1. J gave up 4 bases and V 4 bases, and 9 bases lay outside the gene matches. Germline CDR1 SGHKS, CDR2 YYEKEE (reference sequence). This CDR3 region has 15 residues.

V usage is TRBV30 and J usage is TRBJ1-4, with D perhaps matching TRBD1 (5 bases). V was shortened by 3 bases and J by 7 bases, with 18 bases between the two germline ends. CDR3 length: 15 amino acids. Germline V gene sequence: CDR1 GTSNPN, CDR2 SVGIG (reference sequence). The CDR3 region is CAWSPVAGMGEKLFF. The CDR3 region has the DNA TGTGCCTGGAGCCCTGTAGCAGGGATGGGTGAAAAACTGTTTTTT.

This chain joins TRBV25-1 and TRBJ1-3; 9 bases match TRBD1. Germline trimming cut 6 bases from V and 2 bases from J; bases unmatched to any gene: 8. There are 16 residues in the CDR3. Germline V CDR1 and CDR2: MGHDK, SYGVNS. The CDR3 sequence is CASRQDRGETGNTIYF. Here the CDR3 DNA reads TGTGCCAGCAGACAGGACAGGGGCGAAACTGGAAACACCATATATTTT. Variable domain in full (rest from reference TRBV25-1 and TRBJ1-3): EADIYQTPRYLVIGTGKKITLECSQTMGHDKMYWYQQDPGMELHLIHYSYGVNSTEKGDLSSESTVSRIRTEHFPLTLESARPSHTSQYLCASRQDRGETGNTIYFGEGSWLTVV.

The rearrangement links TRBV7-9 to TRBJ1-4; no definite D call. CDR3 length equals 15 residues. From germline, CDR1 is SEHNR and CDR2 FQNEAQ (reference sequence). V was clipped by 2 bases and J by 5 bases, with 12 bases between them. The CDR3 nucleotides read TGTGCCAGCAGCTTAAACGGCCAGCCAAATGAAAAACTGTTTTTT. This sequence encodes CASSLNGQPNEKLFF.

This chain links TRBV5-4 with TRBJ1-2, with 10 bases matching TRBD1. The germline V gene has CDR1 SGHNT and CDR2 YYREEE (reference sequence). This CDR3 has 15 residues. The V segment lost 0 bases and the J segment 3 bases; nucleotides outside the gene matches: 2. CDR3 sequence (DNA): TGTGCCAGCAGCTTGGGGACAGGGGGGTACTATGGCTACACCTTC. Translation gives CASSLGTGGYYGYTF.

The V gene is TRBV7-8, the J gene TRBJ1-2; D is ambiguous. The V gene's germline CDR1 is SGHVS and CDR2 FQNEAQ. Trimming took off 1 base at V and 1 base at J, with 4 bases between the two ends. CDR3 size: 13 residues. CDR3 DNA sequence: TGTGCCAGCAGCTTAGACAATAACTATGGCTACACCTTC. Protein: CASSLDNNYGYTF. The full variable domain, rest sourced from reference TRBV7-8 and TRBJ1-2, is GAGVSQSPRYKVAKRGQDVALRCDPISGHVSLFWYQQALGQGPEFLTYFQNEAQLDKSGLPSDRFFAERPEGSVSTLKIQRTQQEDSAVYLCASSLDNNYGYTFGSGTRLTVV.

V is TRBV19 and J is TRBJ2-7, with D perhaps matching TRBD2 (7 bases). Germline CDR1 LNHDA, CDR2 SQIVND (reference sequence). CDR3 length: 14 residues. Trimming left V 2 bases short and J 7 bases short, with 15 bases between. The CDR3 region has the DNA TGTGCCAGTAGTATACTTGGCGGGGGCTTGGAGCAGTACTTC. It codes for CASSILGGGLEQYF.

This rearrangement joins TRBV5-4 to TRBJ2-3; D uncertain. V was clipped by 2 bases and J by 5 bases, with 3 bases between them. Germline assignment: CDR1 SGHNT and CDR2 YYREEE (reference sequence). This CDR3 region has 11 residues. The CDR3 here is CASSFIDTQYF. The DNA of the CDR3 is TGTGCCAGCAGCTTCATAGATACGCAGTATTTT.

The chain uses TRBV4-2 and TRBJ1-2; D unclear. Trimming stripped 6 bases from V and 8 bases from J, with 13 bases between. The CDR3 covers 12 residues. CDR1 and CDR2 from the germline V gene are LGHNA and YNFKEQ. CDR3 sequence: CASSGQVQGYTF. Here the CDR3 DNA reads TGTGCCAGCAGTGGGCAGGTACAGGGCTACACCTTC.